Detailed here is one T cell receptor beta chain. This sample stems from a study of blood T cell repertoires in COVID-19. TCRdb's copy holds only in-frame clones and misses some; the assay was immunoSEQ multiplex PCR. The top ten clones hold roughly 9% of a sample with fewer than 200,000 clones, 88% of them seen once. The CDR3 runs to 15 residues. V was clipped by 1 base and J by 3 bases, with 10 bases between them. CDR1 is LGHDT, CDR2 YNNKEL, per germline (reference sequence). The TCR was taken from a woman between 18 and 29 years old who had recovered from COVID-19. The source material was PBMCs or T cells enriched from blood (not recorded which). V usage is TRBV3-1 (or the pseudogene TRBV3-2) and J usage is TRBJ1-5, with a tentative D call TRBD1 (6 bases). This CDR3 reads CASSQGWDINQPQHF. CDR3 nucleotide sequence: TGTGCCAGCAGCCAAGGTTGGGACATCAATCAGCCCCAGCATTTT.